The present T cell receptor (beta chain) was sequenced within a study of cytotoxic CD8 clonotypes in ibrutinib-treated CLL. Study summary: The cohort had 10 to 11 relapsed/refractory and some 16 treatment-naive patients, around 18 IGHV unmutated. Patients attained 24 partial and 2 complete responses; at median approximately 64 months, about 14 remained remitted while approximately 12 progressed. The study recorded mean values of approximately 260,000 productive templates and 90,000 to 100,000 productive rearrangements per sample.

The ends were cut back, 6 bases at V and 3 bases at J, with 11 bases in the middle. CDR1 and CDR2 (germline): MNHNS, SASEGT. The CDR3 has 13 residues. Clones were read by immunoSEQ multiplex PCR, and TCRdb kept only the in-frame ones, dropping some. The sample has some 35,000 clones; around 75% are singletons. This clone was counted between two and nine times. This TCR was recovered from a human donor with chronic lymphocytic leukemia. The material was PBMCs, obtained at disease progression, from a patient treated with ibrutinib. V usage is TRBV6-1 and J usage is TRBJ1-2; maybe TRBD1 (5 bases). This CDR3 is CASRQAFDYGYTF. The CDR3 bases are TGTGCCAGCAGACAGGCCTTCGACTATGGCTACACCTTC.